These 6 T cell receptor beta chains originate from one sample sequenced in a study of persistence of HIV-infected CD4 T cells. These receptors are not linked to any known antigen. Sequencing used immunoSEQ version 4 in survey mode. Produced via immunoSEQ multiplex PCR; TCRdb's table is partial and in-frame only. The data show about 41,000 clones, with approximately 80% seen just once and 13% to 15% held by the top ten. An overlapping HIV-1 Gag peptide pool stimulated these cells at about 0.94 ug/peptide/mL. Sorted nonresponding memory CD4+ T cells were CD40L-negative, CD69-negative, CD45RO-high. This specimen consisted of CD4+ T cells sorted from PBMCs after approximately 19-hour stimulation, obtained from a patient who received antiretroviral therapy. The receptors originated from an adult man with HIV who was CMV-seropositive.

This clone was seen once. The CDR3 coding sequence is TGTGCCAGCAGCCCGTCTAGAGGGGGCAACTATGGCTACACCTTC. Translation: CASSPSRGGNYGYTF. V gene TRBV7-2 combines with J gene TRBJ1-2, with 7 bases lining up with TRBD1. CDR1 and CDR2 (germline): SGHTA, FQGNSA. Trimming took 5 bases from V and 2 from J; bases not matched to a gene: 8. The CDR3 consists of 15 residues.

The chain employs TRBV7-2 and TRBJ1-2; D is unresolved. V was trimmed by 0 bases and J by 5 bases, leaving 10 bases between them. Germline V gene data show CDR1 as SGHTA and CDR2 as FQGNSA. This CDR3 spans 14 amino acids. The CDR3 here is CASSLAIGVYGYTF. CDR3 nucleotides: TGTGCCAGCAGCTTAGCGATCGGGGTGTATGGCTACACCTTC.

The chain employs TRBV2 and TRBJ2-7; possible D gene TRBD1, 6 bases. The germline V gene encodes CDR1 SNHLY and CDR2 FYNNEI. CDR3 length: 14 residues. Trimming shortened V by 5 bases and J by 3 bases, and 14 bases separated the two germline ends. The DNA for the CDR3 is TGTGCCAGCAGTCGAGTGGGGGCCGGCTACGAGCAGTACTTC. Encoded protein: CASSRVGAGYEQYF.

The CDR3, as DNA: TGTGCCAGCAGTTACCCACAGGGGGAGCAGTACTTC. Amino acid sequence: CASSYPQGEQYF. This chain links TRBV6-6 with TRBJ2-7; TRBD1 agrees at 7 bases. The ends lost 2 bases at V and 7 bases at J; junction bases unmatched: 2. This CDR3 is built from 12 residues. Germline CDR1 MNHNY, CDR2 SVGAGI (reference sequence).

The CDR3 DNA reads TGCAGCGCTATCCTTACAGGTTTCTCACCCCTCCACTTT. Encoded protein: CSAILTGFSPLHF. This sequence joins TRBV29-1 and TRBJ1-6; perhaps TRBD1 as D (5 bases). Germline V gives CDR1 SQVTM, CDR2 ANQGSEA. CDR3 length equals 13 residues. V lost 7 bases, J lost 10 bases, and 17 bases lay in between.

CDR3 residues: CASSGELGRSSGANVLTF. The CDR3 nucleotides read TGCGCCAGCAGCGGGGAATTAGGACGGTCCTCTGGGGCCAACGTCCTGACTTTC. V usage is TRBV5-1 and J usage is TRBJ2-6; unclear D gene. The CDR3 runs 18 residues. Germline V gene lookup returns CDR1 SGHRS and CDR2 YFSETQ. Trimming took 4 bases from V and 0 from J, leaving 17 bases between them.